Below, 5 T cell receptor beta chains from the same sample are listed, as sequenced in a study of patients and donors after allogeneic stem cell transplantation. Each CDR3 protein is one row after TCRdb ran MiXCR on the RT-PCR reads. The sample consists of about 24,000 distinct CDR3 sequences, roughly 43% of them appearing once. The source material was blood, either unsorted or a sorted T cell fraction (not recorded which). The receptors shown here come from a human donor who was either an allogeneic HSCT recipient or a stem cell or donor lymphocyte infusion donor (not recorded which). It is not recorded whose cells these are; they may come from a transplant donor.

The J gene is TRBJ1-5, the V gene TRBV5-1; D perhaps matches TRBD1 (5 bases). CDR1 is SGHRS and CDR2 is YFSETQ in the germline V gene. This CDR3 spans 13 amino acids. The ends were cut back, 7 bases at V and 5 bases at J, with 13 bases in the middle. In DNA form, the CDR3 reads TGCGCCAGCCGCCTGGACACATATCAGCCCCAGCATTTT. Protein product: CASRLDTYQPQHF.

The chain links TRBV7-8 to TRBJ1-4; TRBD1 might be the D (5 bases). V shed 3 bases and J shed 7 bases, with 15 bases lying between them. Germline V gene lookup returns CDR1 SGHVS and CDR2 FQNEAQ. The CDR3 loop spans 15 amino acids. CDR3 nucleotide sequence: TGTGCCAGCAGCTTGGGGGGGACTCGTAGTGAAAAACTGTTTTTT. It encodes CASSLGGTRSEKLFF.

This clonotype was seen ten or more times. The chain joins TRBV5-1 to TRBJ2-7; perhaps TRBD1 as D (5 bases). CDR3 size: 14 residues. Trimming stripped 4 bases from V and 4 bases from J, with 15 bases between. Looked up from germline, CDR1 is SGHRS and CDR2 is YFSETQ. CDR3 protein: CASSPGGHQYEQYF. The DNA of the CDR3 is TGCGCCAGCAGCCCTGGTGGACATCAATACGAGCAGTACTTC.

The rearrangement uses TRBV19 and TRBJ1-5; D is undetermined. With 1 base removed from V and 5 bases from J, the gap between germline ends came to 12 bases. Germline CDR1 and CDR2: LNHDA and SQIVND (reference sequence). This CDR3 contains 15 residues. The CDR3 region has the DNA TGTGCCAGTAGTATAGGTTTGCGGGGTGATCAGCCCCAGCATTTT. Translation gives CASSIGLRGDQPQHF.

This chain links TRBV5-1 with TRBJ1-6; the match to TRBD1 covers 7 bases. The CDR3 has 17 amino acids. V lost 4 bases and J lost 6; bases outside the gene matches: 13. From germline, CDR1 is SGHRS and CDR2 YFSETQ. CDR3 coding DNA: TGCGCCAGCAGCCTAATTCAAACAGGGGCACTTAATTCACCCCTCCACTTT. The encoded protein is CASSLIQTGALNSPLHF. The full variable domain, its missing parts supplied by reference TRBV5-1 and TRBJ1-6, is KAGVTQTPRYLIKTRGQQVTLSCSPISGHRSVSWYQQTPGQGLQFLFEYFSETQRNKGNFPGRFSGRQFSNSRSEMNVSTLELGDSALYLCASSLIQTGALNSPLHFGNGTRLTVT.